A single sample gave rise to the 30 T cell receptor beta chains below, sequenced in a study of read filtering for tumor transcriptome and immune sequencing. The library was built from 400 to 500 ng RNA with molecular barcoded adaptors for alpha/delta and beta/gamma chains. TCRdb reprocessed the reads via MiXCR and lists one record per CDR3 protein. This table holds 60,000 to 80,000 distinct CDR3 sequences, roughly 14% found once. What was sequenced was a population of CD138-negative cells sorted from bone marrow. These receptors all come from a donor at least 40 years old with multiple myeloma.

This clonotype appeared many times. The V gene is TRBV5-1, the J gene TRBJ2-2; D is uncertain. Germline CDR1 and CDR2: SGHRS and YFSETQ. V dropped 0 bases and J dropped 4 bases, with 16 bases sitting between them. The CDR3 has 17 residues. CDR3 in amino acids: CASSLDAVVSTTGELFF. The DNA of the CDR3 is TGCGCCAGCAGCTTGGACGCCGTCGTCAGCACCACCGGGGAGCTGTTTTTT. Using reference TRBV5-1 and TRBJ2-2 for the parts outside the CDR3, the full variable domain is KAGVTQTPRYLIKTRGQQVTLSCSPISGHRSVSWYQQTPGQGLQFLFEYFSETQRNKGNFPGRFSGRQFSNSRSEMNVSTLELGDSALYLCASSLDAVVSTTGELFFGEGSRLTVL.

On this clonotype: This likely traces to a read error, being one base from a far larger clone. V is TRBV29-1 and J is TRBJ1-6, with 7 bases that match TRBD1. There are 10 residues in the CDR3. Germline V gives CDR1 SQVTM, CDR2 ANQGSEA. Here the CDR3 DNA reads TGCAGCGCATTCAGGGGGAAAGCTCTCTTT. Amino acids: CSAFRGKALF.

The CDR3 reads CSVQPTERHMNTEAFF. CDR3 DNA: TGCAGCGTGCAGCCCACGGAGCGTCACATGAACACTGAAGCTTTCTTT. This rearrangement joins TRBV29-1 to TRBJ1-1, with no clear D. V was clipped by 6 bases and J by 0 bases, with 20 bases between them. The CDR3 contains 16 residues. Germline V CDR1 and CDR2: SQVTM, ANQGSEA. The variable domain in full, with the rest retrieved from reference TRBV29-1 and TRBJ1-1, is SAVISQKPSRDICQRGTSLTIQCQVDSQVTMMFWYRQQPGQSLTLIATANQGSEATYESGFVIDKFPISRPNLTFSTLTVSNMSPEDSSIYLCSVQPTERHMNTEAFFGQGTRLTVV.

This clonotype was seen many times. The genes are TRBV7-2 and TRBJ1-2, with D maybe TRBD1 (5 bases). Germline CDR1 and CDR2: SGHTA and FQGNSA. The CDR3 runs to 14 residues. The germline V and J ends were trimmed by 5 bases and 6 bases, with 16 bases remaining between them. The CDR3 region is CASSHPGRGDGYTF. CDR3 sequence (DNA): TGTGCCAGCAGCCATCCTGGTCGGGGGGATGGCTACACCTTC.

This clonotype was picked up a small number of times. This rearrangement joins TRBV19 to TRBJ1-5; D may be TRBD1 (6 bases). The V end lost 1 base, the J end lost 4 bases, and 17 bases lay between the germline ends. CDR1 and CDR2 from the germline V gene are LNHDA and SQIVND (reference sequence). The CDR3 totals 17 residues. This CDR3 reads CASSIATQGSLNQPQHF. The CDR3 DNA reads TGTGCCAGTAGTATAGCCACCCAGGGGAGCCTAAATCAGCCCCAGCATTTT. The entire variable domain, with the rest obtained from reference TRBV19 and TRBJ1-5, is as follows: DGGITQSPKYLFRKEGQNVTLSCEQNLNHDAMYWYRQDPGQGLRLIYYSQIVNDFQKGDIAEGYSVSREKKESFPLTVTSAQKNPTAFYLCASSIATQGSLNQPQHFGDGTRLSIL.

There are a few counts of this clonotype. This CDR3 reads CASSGQGATGELFF. The CDR3 coding sequence is TGTGCCAGCAGTGGACAGGGGGCAACCGGGGAGCTGTTTTTT. The genes are TRBV6-4 and TRBJ2-2, with TRBD1 matching 10 bases. The CDR3 length is 14 residues. J lost 5 bases, V lost 4 bases, and 1 base had no gene match. Per the germline V gene, CDR1 is MRHNA and CDR2 is SNTAGT.

There are many counts of this clonotype. CDR3 in DNA: TGTGCCAGCAGTTTAGGTTACTATAATGAGCAGTTCTTC. It yields the protein CASSLGYYNEQFF. The chain links TRBV12-3 or TRBV12-4 to TRBJ2-1; D ambiguous. V gave up 1 base and J gave up 7 bases, with 8 bases separating them. The CDR3 runs to 13 residues.

This clonotype was observed a few times. An end of the junction does not agree with germline; a read error may underlie this. V and J are TRBV10-3 and TRBJ1-5; D unclear. The germline V gene encodes CDR1 ENHRY and CDR2 SYGVKD. The CDR3 consists of 14 residues. Written as DNA, the CDR3 is TGTGCCATCAGTGAGGGATCACGGAATCAGCCCCGGCATTTT. Its translation is CAISEGSRNQPRHF.

This clonotype was picked up a small number of times. A much larger clone lies one base from this, so it may be a read error. This chain joins TRBV29-1 and TRBJ2-7; tentatively, D is TRBD2 (6 bases). Deletions cut 1 base from V and 4 bases from J, with 20 bases between. The length of the CDR3 is 16 residues. Germline assignment: CDR1 SQVTM and CDR2 ANQGSEA. The CDR3 protein is CSVEADLTGLNYEQYF. The CDR3 DNA reads TGCAGCGTTGAAGCCGACCTAACGGGACTGAATTACGAGCAGTACTTC.

This clonotype came up many times. The chain combines TRBV5-1 with TRBJ2-3, with 8 bases identical to TRBD1. CDR1 SGHRS and CDR2 YFSETQ come from the germline V gene. The CDR3 contains 13 residues. V lost 4 bases to trimming and J lost 8 bases; unmatched junction nucleotides: 6. The CDR3 protein is CASSLGTGGTQYF. CDR3 nucleotide sequence: TGCGCCAGCAGCCTAGGGACAGGTGGTACGCAGTATTTT.

Points on this clonotype: This sequence may be a read error, since a much larger clone differs from it by one base. This sequence joins TRBV18 and TRBJ2-1, with D possibly TRBD1 on 6 matching bases. The CDR3 is 16 residues long. Germline CDR1 KGHSH, CDR2 LQKENI. CDR3 amino acids: CASSPLHRDPYSEQFF. The CDR3 DNA reads as TGTGCCAGCTCACCTCTGCACAGGGACCCCTACAGTGAGCAGTTCTTC.

To note about this clonotype: A read error may explain this, as a much larger clone is one base away. The CDR3 carries no conserved terminal phenylalanine or tryptophan, so it likely arises from a read error. V and J are TRBV5-1 and TRBJ2-2, with no clear D. The CDR3 is 12 amino acids. Germline V gives CDR1 SGHRS, CDR2 YFSETQ. V was shortened by 5 bases and J by 3 bases, with 5 bases between the two germline ends. In nucleotides, the CDR3 is TGCGCCAGCAGAAAGGACACCGGGGAGCTGTTTTCT. Translation gives CASRKDTGELFS.

This clonotype was seen a few times. The chain is built from TRBV9 and TRBJ1-2; D unclear. Trimming took off 4 bases at V and 2 bases at J, with 9 bases between the two ends. Germline values: CDR1 SGDLS, CDR2 YYNGEE. CDR3 length: 13 amino acids. The CDR3: CASSFSHNYGYTF. Written as DNA, the CDR3 is TGTGCCAGCAGCTTTAGCCACAACTATGGCTACACCTTC.

This clonotype was observed many times. The chain links TRBV29-1 to TRBJ2-3; D possibly matches TRBD1 or TRBD2 (5 bases each). This CDR3 has 14 residues. The V end was cut by 4 bases, the J end by 4 bases, with 15 bases between. CDR1 is SQVTM, CDR2 ANQGSEA, per germline. Here the CDR3 DNA reads TGCAGCGTTGTTCGGGACCCTGGGGCAGATACGCAGTATTTT. Translating it yields CSVVRDPGADTQYF.

To note about this clonotype: A much more abundant neighbour one base away suggests this may be a read error. This chain uses TRBV6-2 or TRBV6-3 with TRBJ1-1; TRBD1 might be the D (6 bases). Germline CDR1 is MNHEY and CDR2 is SVGEGT. CDR3 size: 15 residues. The CDR3, as DNA: TGTGCCAGCAGGCACTTTGATACAGGGAGTACTGGAGCTTTCTTT. Its protein is CASRHFDTGSTGAFF.

The chain couples TRBV14 to TRBJ2-7, with 9 bases that match TRBD2. The ends lost 0 bases at V and 0 bases at J; junction bases unmatched: 12. Germline V gives CDR1 SGHDN, CDR2 FVKESK. The CDR3 runs to 19 residues. CDR3 residues: CASSQDRRLAGFRSYEQYF. For the CDR3, the DNA is TGTGCCAGCAGCCAAGATCGCCGGCTAGCGGGATTTCGCTCCTACGAGCAGTACTTC.

There are many counts of this clonotype. V gene TRBV6-5 combines with J gene TRBJ2-1, with 9 bases aligning to TRBD1. Germline-derived CDR1 and CDR2 are MNHEY and SVGAGI. V trimming: 2 bases; J trimming: 6 bases; junction bases outside the gene matches: 5. The length of the CDR3 is 15 residues. The CDR3 loop is CASSYGTGTVNEQFF. CDR3 DNA sequence: TGTGCCAGCAGTTACGGGACAGGGACGGTCAATGAGCAGTTCTTC.

This clonotype was recorded at least ten times. The V and J genes are TRBV29-1 and TRBJ2-2; D may match TRBD1 or TRBD2 (6 bases each). V lost 6 bases, J lost 4 bases, and 15 bases lay in between. The CDR3 is 14 residues long. Germline-derived CDR1 and CDR2 are SQVTM and ANQGSEA. In nucleotides, the CDR3 is TGCAGCGTGGCGGATTCGGGGGCCACCGGGGAGCTGTTTTTT. Translation: CSVADSGATGELFF.

The chain is built from TRBV28 and TRBJ2-5, with D possibly matching TRBD2 (6 bases). CDR1 is MDHEN, CDR2 SYDVKM, per germline. CDR3 length equals 16 residues. Trimming took 5 bases from V and 2 from J, leaving 18 bases between them. The CDR3 nucleotides read TGTGCCAGCAGTCTGCGGGGCAGGGTATGGCAAGAGACCCAGTACTTC. It encodes CASSLRGRVWQETQYF.

This clonotype has a count of ten or more. The chain combines TRBV29-1 with TRBJ2-1; 7 bases align to TRBD2. The V segment lost 4 bases and the J segment 5 bases; nucleotides outside the gene matches: 8. The CDR3 is 14 amino acids. Germline values: CDR1 SQVTM, CDR2 ANQGSEA. The CDR3 bases are TGCAGCGTTGGGGGAGCGGGACTCAACAATGAGCAGTTCTTC. Translating gives CSVGGAGLNNEQFF.

Turning to this clonotype: This clone may be a read error of a much larger clone one base away. The genes are TRBV20-1 and TRBJ2-7; no clear D gene. V was shortened by 5 bases and J by 5 bases, with 19 bases between the two germline ends. The CDR3 is 14 amino acids. Germline CDR1 reads DFQATT; CDR2 reads SNEGSKA (reference sequence). CDR3 region: CSAATGRVLDEQYF. Here the CDR3 DNA reads TGCAGTGCTGCTACTGGACGGGTCCTGGACGAGCAGTACTTC.

This clonotype was seen at least ten times. This chain joins TRBV3-1 and TRBJ1-5, with a weak D call TRBD1 (5 bases). Per the germline V gene, CDR1 is LGHDT and CDR2 is YNNKEL (reference sequence). The CDR3 contains 14 residues. Trimming removed 4 bases from V and 6 bases from J, with 13 bases in between. CDR3 protein: CASSLGQGSQPQHF. The DNA of the CDR3 is TGTGCCAGCAGCCTTGGGCAGGGAAGTCAGCCCCAGCATTTT.

Notes on this clonotype: A read error is the likely source, as a far larger clone sits one nucleotide away. The chain employs TRBV7-6 and TRBJ2-1, with D tentatively TRBD1 (6 bases). Germline V gene data show CDR1 as SGHVS and CDR2 as FNYEAQ. The CDR3 has 15 amino acids. Between the trimmed V and J ends, which lost 0 bases and 10 bases, there was a span of 16 bases. CDR3 region: CASSLAPQGTYEQFF. CDR3 sequence (DNA): TGTGCCAGCAGCTTAGCACCACAGGGAACCTACGAGCAGTTCTTC. The full variable domain, its missing parts supplied by reference TRBV7-6 and TRBJ2-1, is GAGVSQSPRYKVTKRGQDVALRCDPISGHVSLYWYRQALGQGPEFLTYFNYEAQQDKSGLPNDRFSAERPEGSISTLTIQRTEQRDSAMYRCASSLAPQGTYEQFFGPGTRLTVL.

A note on this clonotype: At one end the junction does not follow the germline gene, possibly because of a read error. V is TRBV5-4 and J is TRBJ2-6; 10 bases align to TRBD1. Germline V gives CDR1 SGHNT, CDR2 YYREEE (reference sequence). This CDR3 spans 20 amino acids. CDR3 residues: CASSQSGQGKASSGANVRTF. CDR3 sequence (DNA): TGTGCCAGCAGTCAGTCGGGACAGGGGAAAGCCTCCTCTGGGGCCAACGTCCGGACTTTC.

This clonotype was recorded a few times. The genes are TRBV28 and TRBJ1-5; 9 bases are shared with TRBD1. With V trimmed by 7 bases and J by 4 bases, 8 bases remained unmatched. The CDR3 is 15 amino acids. Germline lookup yields CDR1 MDHEN and CDR2 SYDVKM. The CDR3 is CASKRGQGGNQPQHF. The CDR3 DNA reads TGTGCCAGCAAGAGGGGACAGGGTGGGAATCAGCCCCAGCATTTT. Full variable domain (rest looked up from reference TRBV28 and TRBJ1-5): DVKVTQSSRYLVKRTGEKVFLECVQDMDHENMFWYRQDPGLGLRLIYFSYDVKMKEKGDIPEGYSVSREKKERFSLILESASTNQTSMYLCASKRGQGGNQPQHFGDGTRLSIL.

In this sample, this clonotype turned up many times. The chain couples TRBV14 to TRBJ2-3, with TRBD2 identical over 12 bases. Trimming at V came to 2 bases and at J to 9 bases, leaving 6 bases not matched to a gene. Germline V CDR1 and CDR2: SGHDN, FVKESK. CDR3 length equals 15 residues. The CDR3 here is CASSQSRTSGITQYF. For the CDR3, the DNA is TGTGCCAGCAGCCAATCCAGGACTAGCGGGATCACGCAGTATTTT.

This clonotype was detected many times. The chain joins TRBV3-1 to TRBJ2-7, with D unclear. The length of the CDR3 is 15 residues. The germline V and J ends were trimmed by 0 bases and 3 bases, with 12 bases remaining between them. Germline CDR1 and CDR2: LGHDT and YNNKEL (reference sequence). CDR3 residues: CASSQDLAAHYEQYF. The CDR3 DNA is TGTGCCAGCAGCCAAGATCTCGCAGCACACTACGAGCAGTACTTC.

This clonotype came up a few times. The rearrangement links TRBV20-1 to TRBJ2-1, with TRBD2 identical over 8 bases. Germline CDR1 reads DFQATT; CDR2 reads SNEGSKA (reference sequence). After removal of 0 bases from V and 3 bases from J, the junction contained 7 bases not matched to a gene. The CDR3 consists of 16 residues. The CDR3 protein is CSAREVLAAHYNEQFF. For the CDR3, the DNA is TGCAGTGCTAGAGAGGTACTAGCGGCACACTACAATGAGCAGTTCTTC.

This clonotype was seen repeatedly, ten times or more. V is TRBV19 and J is TRBJ1-5; D unclear. The CDR3 spans 16 residues. CDR1 and CDR2 from the germline V gene are LNHDA and SQIVND (reference sequence). Trimming took off 4 bases at V and 0 bases at J, with 13 bases between the two ends. The CDR3 region has the DNA TGTGCCAGTAGTAGGACTAAGGAATATAGCAATCAGCCCCAGCATTTT. Residues: CASSRTKEYSNQPQHF. The entire variable domain, with the rest obtained from reference TRBV19 and TRBJ1-5, is as follows: DGGITQSPKYLFRKEGQNVTLSCEQNLNHDAMYWYRQDPGQGLRLIYYSQIVNDFQKGDIAEGYSVSREKKESFPLTVTSAQKNPTAFYLCASSRTKEYSNQPQHFGDGTRLSIL.

This clonotype was recorded at least ten times. V is TRBV5-6 and J is TRBJ1-2, with D maybe TRBD1 (6 bases). Trimming left V 0 bases short and J 4 bases short, with 13 bases between. The CDR3 spans 15 residues. Per the germline V gene, CDR1 is SGHDT and CDR2 is YYEEEE. In nucleotides, the CDR3 is TGTGCCAGCAGCTTGGGTTCCGGGGGCGGCTATGGCTACACCTTC. Translation gives CASSLGSGGGYGYTF.